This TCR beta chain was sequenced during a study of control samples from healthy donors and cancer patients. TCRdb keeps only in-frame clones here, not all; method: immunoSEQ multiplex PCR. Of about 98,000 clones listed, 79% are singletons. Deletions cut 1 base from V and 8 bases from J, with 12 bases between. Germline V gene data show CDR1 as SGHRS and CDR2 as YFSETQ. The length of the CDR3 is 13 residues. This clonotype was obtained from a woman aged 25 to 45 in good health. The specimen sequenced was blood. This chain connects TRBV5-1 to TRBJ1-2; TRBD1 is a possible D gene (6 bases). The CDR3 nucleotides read TGCGCCAGCAGCTTGAATGGGGGCGGGGGCTACACCTTC. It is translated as CASSLNGGGGYTF. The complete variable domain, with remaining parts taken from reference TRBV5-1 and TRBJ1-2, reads KAGVTQTPRYLIKTRGQQVTLSCSPISGHRSVSWYQQTPGQGLQFLFEYFSETQRNKGNFPGRFSGRQFSNSRSEMNVSTLELGDSALYLCASSLNGGGGYTFGSGTRLTVV.